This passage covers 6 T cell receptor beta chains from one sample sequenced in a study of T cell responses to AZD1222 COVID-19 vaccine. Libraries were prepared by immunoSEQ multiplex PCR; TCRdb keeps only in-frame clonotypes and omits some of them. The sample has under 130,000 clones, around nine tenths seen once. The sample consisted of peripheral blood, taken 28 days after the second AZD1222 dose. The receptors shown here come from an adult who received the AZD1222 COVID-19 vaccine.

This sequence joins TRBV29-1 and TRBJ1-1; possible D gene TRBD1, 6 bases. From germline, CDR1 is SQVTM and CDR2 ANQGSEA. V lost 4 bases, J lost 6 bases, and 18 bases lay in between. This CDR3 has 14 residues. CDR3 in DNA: TGCAGCGTTGGGGAGACAGGAGGGGATCCTGAAGCTTTCTTT. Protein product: CSVGETGGDPEAFF.

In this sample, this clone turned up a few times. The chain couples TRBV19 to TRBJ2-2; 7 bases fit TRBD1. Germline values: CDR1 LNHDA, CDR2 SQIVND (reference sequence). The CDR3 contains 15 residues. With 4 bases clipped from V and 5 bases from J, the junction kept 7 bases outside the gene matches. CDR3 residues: CASSREGAGTGELFF. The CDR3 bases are TGTGCCAGTAGTAGAGAGGGGGCAGGGACCGGGGAGCTGTTTTTT.

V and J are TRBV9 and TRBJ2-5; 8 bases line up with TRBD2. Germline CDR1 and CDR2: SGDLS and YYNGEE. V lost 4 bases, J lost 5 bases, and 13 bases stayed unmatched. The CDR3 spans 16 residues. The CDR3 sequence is CASSPSVGGVEETQYF. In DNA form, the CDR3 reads TGTGCCAGCAGCCCCTCCGTCGGGGGGGTTGAGGAGACCCAGTACTTC.

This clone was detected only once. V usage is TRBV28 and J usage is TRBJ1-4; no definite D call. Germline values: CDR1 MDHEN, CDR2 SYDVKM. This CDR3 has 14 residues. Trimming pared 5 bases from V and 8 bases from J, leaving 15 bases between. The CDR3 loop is CASSRYNPGEKLFF. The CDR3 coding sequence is TGTGCCAGCAGTCGTTACAATCCGGGGGAAAAACTGTTTTTT.

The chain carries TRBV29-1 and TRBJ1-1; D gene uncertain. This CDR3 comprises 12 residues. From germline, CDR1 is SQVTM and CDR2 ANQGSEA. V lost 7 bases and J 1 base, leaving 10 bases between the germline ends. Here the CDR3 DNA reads TGCAGCGCCCGGCCTTCGAACACTGAAGCTTTCTTT. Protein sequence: CSARPSNTEAFF. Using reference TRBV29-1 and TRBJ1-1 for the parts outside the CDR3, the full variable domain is SAVISQKPSRDICQRGTSLTIQCQVDSQVTMMFWYRQQPGQSLTLIATANQGSEATYESGFVIDKFPISRPNLTFSTLTVSNMSPEDSSIYLCSARPSNTEAFFGQGTRLTVV.

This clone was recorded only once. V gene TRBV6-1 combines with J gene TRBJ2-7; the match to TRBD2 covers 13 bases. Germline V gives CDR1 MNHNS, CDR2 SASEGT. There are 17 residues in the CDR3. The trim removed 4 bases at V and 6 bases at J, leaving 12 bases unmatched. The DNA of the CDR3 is TGTGCCAGCAGTGTAACTAGCGGGAGGGCCTTTCCACTCGAGCAGTACTTC. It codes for CASSVTSGRAFPLEQYF.